These 24 T cell receptor beta chains originate from one sample sequenced in a study of response to subunit inactivated influenza vaccine. TCRdb fed the RT-PCR reads into MiXCR, producing one record per CDR3 protein. The profile shows some 500,000 distinct CDR3 sequences, approximately 15% of them singletons. The starting material was CD4+ T cells sorted from PBMCs, obtained around 2 years after vaccination. These receptors all stem from a man between 50 and 69 years old who received an inactivated influenza vaccine.

J is TRBJ1-1 and V is TRBV19, with a possible D match to TRBD1 (5 bases). Germline CDR1 is LNHDA and CDR2 is SQIVND (reference sequence). This CDR3 is built from 13 residues. Trimming removed 7 bases at V and 6 bases at J, with 15 bases between. The CDR3 DNA reads as TGTGCCAGTATCTCGACAGTTGGGGCTGAAGCTTTCTTT. Translation: CASISTVGAEAFF.

This clonotype was counted many times. The rearrangement uses TRBV10-3 and TRBJ2-2; TRBD2 agrees at 11 bases. Germline CDR1 ENHRY, CDR2 SYGVKD. Trimming removed 5 bases from V and 2 bases from J; junction bases left unmatched: 1. CDR3 size: 15 residues. CDR3 loop: CAISTSGGNTGELFF. DNA for the CDR3: TGTGCCATCAGTACTAGCGGGGGCAACACCGGGGAGCTGTTTTTT.

This clonotype turned up a few times. V usage is TRBV20-1 and J usage is TRBJ1-4; TRBD1 aligns across 9 bases. The V gene end was trimmed by 5 bases and the J gene end by 8 bases; junction bases not matched to a gene: 6. The CDR3 spans 13 residues. The germline CDR1 and CDR2 sequences are DFQATT and SNEGSKA (reference sequence). In DNA, the CDR3 is TGCAGTGCTTACAGGGGGCCGGCGGAAAAACTGTTTTTT. This translates into CSAYRGPAEKLFF.

This clonotype occurred a few times. V and J are TRBV10-3 and TRBJ2-3, with 11 bases fitting TRBD2. The CDR3 runs 16 residues. Germline CDR1 reads ENHRY; CDR2 reads SYGVKD. Trimming at V came to 5 bases and at J to 4 bases, leaving 8 bases not matched to a gene. The CDR3 DNA follows: TGTGCCATCAGTCCTCGACTAGCGGGGCATGCAGATACGCAGTATTTT. This sequence encodes CAISPRLAGHADTQYF.

This clonotype has more than one count but fewer than ten. The V gene is TRBV12-3 or TRBV12-4, the J gene TRBJ2-1, with TRBD1 as a possible D gene (5 bases). Deletions cut 7 bases from V and 0 bases from J, with 13 bases between. The CDR3 totals 15 residues. As DNA, the CDR3 is TGTGCCAGCACCACCAGGGAAAGCTCCTACAATGAGCAGTTCTTC. It specifies CASTTRESSYNEQFF.

A few counts support this clonotype. The chain couples TRBV12-3 or TRBV12-4 to TRBJ1-1; TRBD1 agrees at 9 bases. CDR3 length equals 16 residues. V gave up 7 bases and J gave up 1 base; unmatched junction bases: 10. Here the CDR3 DNA reads TGTGCCAGCACCATCCCTTTGACAGGGGGGAACACTGAAGCTTTCTTT. It translates to CASTIPLTGGNTEAFF.

This clonotype was seen a few times. V and J are TRBV24-1 and TRBJ1-1; 8 nucleotides line up with TRBD1. The CDR3 is 15 amino acids. J lost 5 bases, V lost 5 bases, and 9 bases had no gene match. Germline CDR1 and CDR2: KGHDR and SFDVKD. The CDR3: CATSAFRQGRTEAFF. CDR3 sequence (DNA): TGTGCCACCAGTGCCTTTCGACAGGGGAGAACTGAAGCTTTCTTT.

At least ten counts were recorded for this clonotype. V gene TRBV12-3 or TRBV12-4 combines with J gene TRBJ1-1, with 8 bases that match TRBD1. CDR3 length: 15 residues. The trim removed 5 bases at V and 0 bases at J, leaving 5 bases unmatched. CDR3 DNA: TGTGCCAGCAGTATGGGACAGGCGGTGAACACTGAAGCTTTCTTT. Amino acid sequence: CASSMGQAVNTEAFF.

J is TRBJ2-7 and V is TRBV2, with D perhaps matching TRBD2 (5 bases). The CDR3 consists of 12 residues. The germline V gene has CDR1 SNHLY and CDR2 FYNNEI. Trimming pared 6 bases from V and 7 bases from J, leaving 13 bases between. CDR3 region: CASRGPGEEQYF. For the CDR3, the DNA is TGTGCCAGCAGGGGCCCCGGGGAAGAGCAGTACTTC.

V and J are TRBV5-1 and TRBJ2-2; D assignment may be TRBD1 or TRBD2 (5 bases each). The length of the CDR3 is 14 residues. Deletions cut 4 bases from V and 4 bases from J, with 11 bases between. The germline V gene encodes CDR1 SGHRS and CDR2 YFSETQ. The CDR3 coding sequence is TGCGCCAGCAGCACCTCCGGGACCACCGGGGAGCTGTTTTTT. Its translation is CASSTSGTTGELFF. Filled out from reference TRBV5-1 and TRBJ2-2, the complete variable domain reads KAGVTQTPRYLIKTRGQQVTLSCSPISGHRSVSWYQQTPGQGLQFLFEYFSETQRNKGNFPGRFSGRQFSNSRSEMNVSTLELGDSALYLCASSTSGTTGELFFGEGSRLTVL.

This clonotype has a handful of counts. The V gene is TRBV28, the J gene TRBJ1-2; perhaps TRBD1 as D (5 bases). Per the germline V gene, CDR1 is MDHEN and CDR2 is SYDVKM. The CDR3 totals 14 residues. V lost 3 bases, J lost 7 bases, and 15 bases lay in between. The CDR3 protein is CASSLVKGRVGYTF. CDR3 DNA: TGTGCCAGCAGTTTGGTGAAGGGGCGCGTTGGCTACACCTTC.

The chain employs TRBV10-3 and TRBJ1-2; D unclear. V lost 3 bases, J lost 4 bases, and 15 bases lay in between. The V gene's germline CDR1 is ENHRY and CDR2 SYGVKD. The CDR3 extends over 15 amino acids. The CDR3 DNA sequence: TGTGCCATCAGTGAAACCCAGATCGTGGCCTATGGCTACACCTTC. It yields the protein CAISETQIVAYGYTF.

This chain connects TRBV25-1 to TRBJ2-1, with 10 bases fitting TRBD2. V lost 3 bases, J lost 7 bases, and 6 bases stayed unmatched. The CDR3 has 15 residues. CDR1 MGHDK and CDR2 SYGVNS come from the germline V gene. The CDR3 coding sequence is TGTGCCAGCAGTGAGGCAGCGGGGGGGCTTAATGAGCAGTTCTTC. The encoded protein is CASSEAAGGLNEQFF.

This clonotype came up a few times. V usage is TRBV25-1 and J usage is TRBJ2-5, with D possibly TRBD2 on 6 matching bases. Germline V lookup: CDR1 MGHDK, CDR2 SYGVNS. V was trimmed by 0 bases and J by 3 bases, leaving 8 bases between them. This CDR3 contains 14 residues. The CDR3 DNA reads as TGTGCCAGCAGTGAATATCGGGGGAAAGAGACCCAGTACTTC. Its protein product is CASSEYRGKETQYF.

This clonotype was recorded a few times. The V gene is TRBV20-1, the J gene TRBJ1-1; possibly TRBD1 for D (5 bases). The CDR3 contains 12 residues. Germline lookup yields CDR1 DFQATT and CDR2 SNEGSKA (reference sequence). V was cut by 6 bases and J by 1 base, with 9 bases left in between. The CDR3 DNA reads as TGCAGTGCAAGTACAGGGAACACTGAAGCTTTCTTT. Translated: CSASTGNTEAFF.

To note about this clonotype: Sequence at one end of the junction differs from germline and may be a read error. CDR3 nucleotides: TGTGCCAGCAGTAGCTCTAGCGGGGGCTATGAGCAGATCTTC. Its translation: CASSSSSGGYEQIF. This chain joins TRBV12-3 or TRBV12-4 and TRBJ2-1, with 10 bases matching TRBD2. This CDR3 has 14 amino acids.

The chain employs TRBV7-9 and TRBJ2-3, with 9 bases aligning to TRBD1. With V trimmed by 2 bases and J by 5 bases, 5 bases remained unmatched. CDR1 SEHNR and CDR2 FQNEAQ come from the germline V gene (reference sequence). This CDR3 contains 15 residues. Written as DNA, the CDR3 is TGTGCCAGCAGCTTAACAGGGGGCTTTAAAGATACGCAGTATTTT. It codes for CASSLTGGFKDTQYF. The whole variable domain, filled in from reference TRBV7-9 and TRBJ2-3, reads DTGVSQNPRHKITKRGQNVTFRCDPISEHNRLYWYRQTLGQGPEFLTYFQNEAQLEKSRLLSDRFSAERPKGSFSTLEIQRTEQGDSAMYLCASSLTGGFKDTQYFGPGTRLTVL.

The chain carries TRBV5-1 and TRBJ2-3; 10 nucleotides align to TRBD2. V gave up 0 bases and J gave up 6 bases; unmatched junction bases: 7. Germline V gene sequence: CDR1 SGHRS, CDR2 YFSETQ. There are 16 residues in the CDR3. The chain's CDR3 is CASSLGGSSGSDTQYF. The CDR3 nucleotides are TGCGCCAGCAGCTTGGGCGGGTCTAGCGGGAGTGATACGCAGTATTTT.

This clonotype was seen more than once but under ten times. The J gene is TRBJ2-6, the V gene TRBV5-1; 8 nucleotides agree with TRBD1. J gave up 0 bases and V 4 bases, and 12 bases lay outside the gene matches. Germline CDR1 is SGHRS and CDR2 is YFSETQ. The CDR3 has 19 amino acids. CDR3 residues: CASSHPPGQDISGANVLTF. For the CDR3, the DNA is TGCGCCAGCAGCCACCCACCGGGACAGGATATCTCTGGGGCCAACGTCCTGACTTTC.

The chain couples TRBV7-9 to TRBJ1-2, with a possible D match to TRBD1 (5 bases). The CDR3 has 13 amino acids. V was trimmed by 5 bases and J by 6 bases, leaving 13 bases between them. Germline CDR1 is SEHNR and CDR2 is FQNEAQ (reference sequence). CDR3 coding DNA: TGTGCCAGCAGCCCCAGGGCGTCGGATGGCTACACCTTC. Translation gives CASSPRASDGYTF.

The chain recombines TRBV7-2 with TRBJ1-3; tentative D call: TRBD1 (5 bases). The CDR3 loop spans 14 amino acids. CDR1 and CDR2 (germline): SGHTA, FQGNSA. V dropped 4 bases and J dropped 8 bases, with 15 bases sitting between them. Written as DNA, the CDR3 is TGTGCCAGCAGCTCCGGGACGGGATGGGACACCATATATTTT. This gives the protein CASSSGTGWDTIYF.

As DNA, the CDR3 is TGTGCCAGCAGCCCGAATGGGGGTGAGCAGTTCTTC. It specifies CASSPNGGEQFF. The J gene is TRBJ2-1, the V gene TRBV7-3; either TRBD1 or TRBD2 may fit D (5 bases each). V was clipped by 5 bases and J by 9 bases, with 11 bases between them. CDR1 SGHTA and CDR2 FQGTGA come from the germline V gene. The CDR3 length is 12 residues.

This rearrangement joins TRBV5-1 to TRBJ2-3, with 8 nucleotides matching TRBD1. The junction had 13 bases not matched to a gene; V was cut back by 0 bases and J by 7 bases. This CDR3 is 17 amino acids long. Germline CDR1 and CDR2: SGHRS and YFSETQ. CDR3 sequence: CASSLAALQGGGYTQYF. CDR3 sequence (DNA): TGCGCCAGCAGCTTGGCCGCATTACAGGGGGGAGGATATACGCAGTATTTT. The whole variable domain, remainder taken from reference TRBV5-1 and TRBJ2-3, is KAGVTQTPRYLIKTRGQQVTLSCSPISGHRSVSWYQQTPGQGLQFLFEYFSETQRNKGNFPGRFSGRQFSNSRSEMNVSTLELGDSALYLCASSLAALQGGGYTQYFGPGTRLTVL.

This clonotype was observed a few times. The rearrangement links TRBV12-3 or TRBV12-4 to TRBJ1-4; D uncertain. The ends were cut back, 6 bases at V and 3 bases at J, with 11 bases in the middle. The CDR3 is 14 amino acids. CDR3 sequence: CASREGPPNEKLFF. The CDR3 region has the DNA TGTGCCAGCAGGGAAGGACCCCCTAATGAAAAACTGTTTTTT.